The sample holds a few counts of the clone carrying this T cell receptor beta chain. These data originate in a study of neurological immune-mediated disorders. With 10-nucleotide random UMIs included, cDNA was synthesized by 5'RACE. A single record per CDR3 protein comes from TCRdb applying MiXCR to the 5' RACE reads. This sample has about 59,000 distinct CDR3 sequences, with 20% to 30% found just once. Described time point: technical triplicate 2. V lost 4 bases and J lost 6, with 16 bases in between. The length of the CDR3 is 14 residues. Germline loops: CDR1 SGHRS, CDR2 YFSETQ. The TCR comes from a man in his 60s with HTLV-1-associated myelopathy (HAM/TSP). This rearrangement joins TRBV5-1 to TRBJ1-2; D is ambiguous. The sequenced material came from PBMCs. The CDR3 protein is CASSQDRTSDGYTF. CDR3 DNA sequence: TGCGCCAGCAGCCAGGACCGAACATCGGATGGCTACACCTTC.